These 10 T cell receptor beta chains were all obtained from the same sample, sequenced in a study of CD8+CD57+ T cells in acquired aplastic anemia. The TCR beta profiling, which covered VDJ combination and CDR3 sequence, was carried out using genomic DNA as the template. One entry per CDR3 protein, called by TCRdb with MiXCR from the reads. The table lists about 150,000 distinct CDR3 sequences, around two fifths of them singletons. Sequencing was performed on sorted CD4+, CD8+, or CD8+CD57+ T cells (not recorded which) from PBMCs. The receptors shown here come from a human donor in good health, serving as a control.

On this clonotype itself: A read error is likely, as this CDR3 ends without the conserved phenylalanine or tryptophan. J is TRBJ1-2 and V is TRBV24-1; maybe TRBD1 (5 bases). V gave up 3 bases and J gave up 5 bases, with 9 bases separating them. CDR1 and CDR2 from the germline V gene are KGHDR and SFDVKD. The CDR3 length is 13 residues. This chain's CDR3 is CATSDGAWYGYTL. In DNA form, the CDR3 reads TGTGCCACCAGTGATGGGGCGTGGTATGGCTACACCCTC.

This clonotype appeared a few times. This sequence joins TRBV2 and TRBJ2-7, with 8 nucleotides matching TRBD1. The CDR3 sequence is 15 residues long. Germline CDR1 is SNHLY and CDR2 is FYNNEI. With 2 bases clipped from V and 5 bases from J, the junction kept 8 bases outside the gene matches. CDR3 amino acids: CASSERAQGAHEQYF. For the CDR3, the DNA is TGTGCCAGCAGTGAACGGGCGCAGGGGGCCCACGAGCAGTACTTC. Variable domain in full (rest from reference TRBV2 and TRBJ2-7): EPEVTQTPSHQVTQMGQEVILRCVPISNHLYFYWYRQILGQKVEFLVSFYNNEISEKSEIFDDQFSVERPDGSNFTLKIRSTKLEDSAMYFCASSERAQGAHEQYFGPGTRLTVT.

This chain connects TRBV24-1 to TRBJ2-1; no clear D. There are 15 residues in the CDR3. Trimming pared 4 bases from V and 0 bases from J, leaving 9 bases between. Germline V gene sequence: CDR1 KGHDR, CDR2 SFDVKD. CDR3 protein: CATSDRQASYNEQFF. In nucleotides, the CDR3 is TGTGCCACCAGTGACCGGCAAGCCTCCTACAATGAGCAGTTCTTC.

Note on this clonotype: With a much larger clone just one base away, this may be a read error. This chain joins TRBV11-2 and TRBJ1-6, with a weak D call TRBD1 (6 bases). Germline CDR1 is SGHAT and CDR2 is FQNNGV. The CDR3 covers 19 residues. Trimming shortened V by 2 bases and J by 2 bases, and 19 bases separated the two germline ends. CDR3 sequence: CASSLSSGGRTPYNSPLHF. CDR3 nucleotides: TGTGCCAGCAGCTTATCCTCCGGGGGCAGGACCCCCTATAATTCACCCCTCCACTTT.

This clonotype was detected many times. The chain couples TRBV10-3 to TRBJ1-4; D is possibly TRBD1 (6 bases). V was cut by 3 bases and J by 8 bases, with 10 bases left in between. Germline lookup yields CDR1 ENHRY and CDR2 SYGVKD. The CDR3 contains 13 residues. CDR3 nucleotides: TGTGCCATCAGTGATGGGACACAAGAAAAACTGTTTTTT. It is translated as CAISDGTQEKLFF.

This clonotype was seen a few times. The chain links TRBV5-4 to TRBJ1-3; D is possibly TRBD1 (6 bases). CDR1 and CDR2 from the germline V gene are SGHNT and YYREEE (reference sequence). Trimming removed 2 bases from V and 0 bases from J, with 15 bases in between. This CDR3 region has 17 residues. In DNA form, the CDR3 reads TGTGCCAGCAGCTTTTCCGGGACAAGGAGCTCTGGAAACACCATATATTTT. Translating it yields CASSFSGTRSSGNTIYF.

V usage is TRBV10-3 and J usage is TRBJ1-2; 8 bases agree with TRBD1. This CDR3 region has 14 residues. Trimming removed 10 bases from V and 7 bases from J; junction bases left unmatched: 14. CDR1 and CDR2 from the germline V gene are ENHRY and SYGVKD. The CDR3 is CASRKPDRAGGYTF. In DNA, the CDR3 is TGTGCCAGCAGGAAGCCGGACAGGGCAGGTGGCTACACCTTC.

The chain combines TRBV15 with TRBJ1-5; possible D gene TRBD1, 5 bases. This CDR3 has 15 residues. The V gene lost 0 bases and the J gene lost 4 bases, with 10 bases spanning the gap. Germline V gene lookup returns CDR1 LNHNV and CDR2 YYDKDF (reference sequence). This chain's CDR3 is CATSRDPSGNQPQHF. The DNA for the CDR3 is TGTGCCACCAGCAGAGATCCATCAGGGAATCAGCCCCAGCATTTT.

This clonotype was seen at least ten times. The chain carries TRBV6-1 and TRBJ1-3, with D uncertain. This CDR3 is 14 amino acids long. Per the germline V gene, CDR1 is MNHNS and CDR2 is SASEGT. V lost 5 bases and J lost 0, with 8 bases in between. CDR3 in amino acids: CASSQQYSGNTIYF. CDR3 coding DNA: TGTGCCAGCAGTCAGCAATACTCTGGAAACACCATATATTTT.

Many counts were recorded for this clonotype. This chain links TRBV19 with TRBJ1-1, with D perhaps matching TRBD1 (6 bases). Trimming took off 7 bases at V and 4 bases at J, with 16 bases between the two ends. Germline CDR1 is LNHDA and CDR2 is SQIVND (reference sequence). The CDR3 covers 14 residues. CDR3 sequence: CASNVQGPGTEAFF. CDR3 in DNA: TGTGCCAGTAATGTACAGGGCCCAGGCACTGAAGCTTTCTTT.